The 32 T cell receptor beta chains presented below share a single source sample, sequenced in a study of T cell responses to AZD1222 COVID-19 vaccine. Here immunoSEQ multiplex PCR was the method, and the copy in TCRdb shows in-frame clones only, minus some. This repertoire shows 90,000 to 150,000 clones, 80% to 90% found once; its top ten account for about 2.4%. Sequenced material: peripheral blood, taken on day 0 of AZD1222 vaccination. Receptors originate from an adult in good health.

In nucleotides, the CDR3 is TGCGCCAGCAGAGCCCCGGGAGACGGAGAGACCCAGTACTTC. It encodes CASRAPGDGETQYF. V usage is TRBV10-2 and J usage is TRBJ2-5; possible D gene TRBD2, 6 bases. Germline V gives CDR1 WSHSY, CDR2 SAAADI. Trimming pared 6 bases from V and 4 bases from J, leaving 15 bases between. This CDR3 region has 14 residues.

This sequence joins TRBV19 and TRBJ2-3; D unresolved. The CDR3 runs to 13 residues. V lost 3 bases and J 1 base, leaving 5 bases between the germline ends. Germline CDR1 is LNHDA and CDR2 is SQIVND (reference sequence). The CDR3 protein is CASSITGTDTQYF. The DNA for the CDR3 is TGTGCCAGTAGTATTACTGGCACAGATACGCAGTATTTT.

The chain carries TRBV28 and TRBJ1-3, with unresolved D. The CDR3 is 14 amino acids. The germline CDR1 and CDR2 sequences are MDHEN and SYDVKM. V lost 3 bases and J lost 4, with 10 bases in between. The DNA of the CDR3 is TGTGCCAGCAGTTTTGGCGGGCTAGGAAACACCATATATTTT. Its translation is CASSFGGLGNTIYF.

The chain carries TRBV7-6 and TRBJ2-1, with a tentative D call TRBD2 (7 bases). CDR1 is SGHVS and CDR2 is FNYEAQ in the germline V gene. The CDR3 consists of 16 residues. V was pared by 6 bases and J by 7 bases, with 22 bases between. CDR3: CASSPSGGGPGNEQFF. The CDR3 region has the DNA TGTGCCAGCAGTCCCTCTGGGGGGGGCCCGGGGAATGAGCAGTTCTTC.

The rearrangement links TRBV3-1 (or the pseudogene TRBV3-2) to TRBJ2-1; 10 nucleotides line up with TRBD2. V was clipped by 2 bases and J by 6 bases; unmatched bases: 16. This CDR3 region has 19 residues. Germline values: CDR1 LGHDT, CDR2 YNNKEL (reference sequence). The CDR3 DNA reads TGTGCCAGCAGCCAAACATTCCGTCGGGCTAGCGGGAGCGGCAATGAGCAGTTCTTC. This codes for CASSQTFRRASGSGNEQFF.

CDR3: CASRHYNAWGNTEAFF. The DNA of the CDR3 is TGTGCCAGCAGGCACTACAATGCCTGGGGGAACACTGAAGCTTTCTTT. The rearrangement joins TRBV2 to TRBJ1-1; D uncertain. This CDR3 spans 16 amino acids. In germline, CDR1 is SNHLY, CDR2 FYNNEI. Trimming left V 6 bases short and J 1 base short, with 18 bases between.

The CDR3: CASSRPGRIYGYTF. The DNA for the CDR3 is TGTGCCAGCAGCCGCCCCGGGCGGATCTATGGCTACACCTTC. The chain links TRBV28 to TRBJ1-2; D uncertain. Trimming pared 6 bases from V and 4 bases from J, leaving 15 bases between. CDR3 length: 14 residues. Germline V CDR1 and CDR2: MDHEN, SYDVKM.

The chain has TRBV27 and TRBJ2-1; 9 nucleotides line up with TRBD2. The CDR3 contains 18 residues. Germline-derived CDR1 and CDR2 are MNHEY and SMNVEV (reference sequence). With 5 bases clipped from V and 4 bases from J, the junction kept 15 bases outside the gene matches. The CDR3 DNA reads TGTGCCAGCAGTGGTACGGGCTTAGGGACTAGCTTATACAATGAGCAGTTCTTC. Protein sequence: CASSGTGLGTSLYNEQFF.

The V and J genes are TRBV19 and TRBJ2-1; D remains ambiguous. Germline V gene lookup returns CDR1 LNHDA and CDR2 SQIVND (reference sequence). This CDR3 has 17 residues. Trimming took off 4 bases at V and 5 bases at J, with 21 bases between the two ends. The CDR3 spells CASSTPPGSRANNEQFF. CDR3 bases: TGTGCCAGTAGTACCCCCCCGGGTTCCCGGGCCAACAATGAGCAGTTCTTC.

The table lists this clone with many counts. V and J are TRBV28 and TRBJ1-2; TRBD1 matches 12 bases. CDR1 is MDHEN and CDR2 is SYDVKM in the germline V gene. The V segment lost 6 bases and the J segment 8 bases; nucleotides outside the gene matches: 10. This CDR3 comprises 15 residues. DNA of the CDR3: TGTGCCAGCAGACCGGGACAGGGGGCGGGAGGCGGCTACACCTTC. Encoded protein: CASRPGQGAGGGYTF.

This chain connects TRBV9 to TRBJ2-5, with no clear D. V shed 4 bases and J shed 3 bases, with 25 bases lying between them. The CDR3 is 18 amino acids. CDR1 SGDLS and CDR2 YYNGEE come from the germline V gene. The CDR3 DNA follows: TGTGCCAGCAGCTCCCCCTCTCCCCGTAGCATAAAGAAAGAGACCCAGTACTTC. It encodes CASSSPSPRSIKKETQYF.

This rearrangement joins TRBV9 to TRBJ2-3, with D unresolved. Germline CDR1 is SGDLS and CDR2 is YYNGEE. The CDR3 sequence is 14 residues long. The germline V and J ends were trimmed by 5 bases and 2 bases, with 12 bases remaining between them. The CDR3 spells CASSTVTSTDTQYF. DNA for the CDR3: TGTGCCAGCAGTACAGTGACCTCCACAGATACGCAGTATTTT.

The genes are TRBV5-6 and TRBJ1-2, with D tentatively TRBD1 (5 bases). The germline gives CDR1 SGHDT, CDR2 YYEEEE. The CDR3 runs to 12 residues. V lost 6 bases, J lost 7 bases, and 13 bases lay in between. The CDR3 reads CASNPGRGGYTF. CDR3 nucleotides: TGTGCCAGCAATCCAGGGAGGGGTGGCTACACCTTC.

The rearrangement joins TRBV28 to TRBJ2-6; 7 bases agree with TRBD1. The CDR3 is 16 residues long. V lost 6 bases, J lost 4 bases, and 9 bases stayed unmatched. Germline lookup yields CDR1 MDHEN and CDR2 SYDVKM. CDR3 nucleotides: TGTGCCAGCAGCAAAGGACAGGCTAGCGGGGCCAACGTCCTGACTTTC. Translated: CASSKGQASGANVLTF.

This sequence joins TRBV12-3 or TRBV12-4 and TRBJ2-7, with no clear D. This CDR3 spans 13 amino acids. Trimming removed 3 bases at V and 8 bases at J, with 14 bases between. The CDR3, as DNA: TGTGCCAGCAGTTTTATTGGAGCTTACCAGCAGTACTTC. This sequence encodes CASSFIGAYQQYF.

This clone was found once. The J gene is TRBJ2-2, the V gene TRBV5-4, with a possible D match to TRBD2 (5 bases). The CDR3 is made up of 13 amino acids. The germline V and J ends were trimmed by 1 base and 5 bases, with 6 bases remaining between them. CDR1 SGHNT and CDR2 YYREEE come from the germline V gene (reference sequence). The CDR3 protein is CASSLTGTGELFF. As DNA, the CDR3 is TGTGCCAGCAGCTTGACGGGGACCGGGGAGCTGTTTTTT.

The chain is built from TRBV7-2 and TRBJ1-6; TRBD1 might be the D (6 bases). The germline CDR1 and CDR2 sequences are SGHTA and FQGNSA. V was cut by 1 base and J by 5 bases, with 12 bases left in between. The CDR3 contains 16 residues. The CDR3 loop is CASSLGQGPNNSPLHF. The CDR3 region has the DNA TGTGCCAGCAGCTTAGGGCAGGGGCCAAATAATTCACCCCTCCACTTT.

This clone was observed once. The chain joins TRBV19 to TRBJ2-1, with 7 positions matching TRBD2. Germline V lookup: CDR1 LNHDA, CDR2 SQIVND (reference sequence). V lost 4 bases to trimming and J lost 7 bases; unmatched junction nucleotides: 25. The CDR3 consists of 20 residues. CDR3: CASSTPRAGLKRMGENEQFF. CDR3 sequence (DNA): TGTGCCAGTAGTACCCCCAGAGCGGGGTTAAAGAGGATGGGTGAAAATGAGCAGTTCTTC.

This clone has just one count. This sequence joins TRBV30 and TRBJ1-4; D possibly corresponds to TRBD1 (5 bases). V shed 6 bases and J shed 0 bases, with 11 bases lying between them. The CDR3 consists of 14 residues. The germline gives CDR1 GTSNPN, CDR2 SVGIG (reference sequence). The CDR3 protein is CACTGRSTNEKLFF. CDR3 DNA: TGTGCCTGTACAGGTCGGTCAACTAATGAAAAACTGTTTTTT.

The CDR3 spells CASSLGGPQFF. The CDR3 coding sequence is TGTGCCAGCAGTTTAGGGGGGCCACAGTTCTTC. The rearrangement links TRBV12-3 or TRBV12-4 to TRBJ2-1, with D possibly matching TRBD1 (6 bases). This CDR3 spans 11 amino acids. The V end lost 1 base, the J end lost 13 bases, and 8 bases lay between the germline ends.

The rearrangement links TRBV11-2 to TRBJ1-1; 7 bases agree with TRBD1. Trimming at V came to 5 bases and at J to 5 bases, leaving 2 bases not matched to a gene. The CDR3 loop spans 12 amino acids. Germline V gene lookup returns CDR1 SGHAT and CDR2 FQNNGV. The CDR3: CASSVQGTEAFF. CDR3 nucleotides: TGTGCCAGCAGCGTACAGGGGACTGAAGCTTTCTTT.

The V gene is TRBV2, the J gene TRBJ1-4; D not certain. Trimming took 8 bases from V and 8 from J, leaving 12 bases between them. The CDR3 extends over 12 amino acids. CDR1 and CDR2 (germline): SNHLY, FYNNEI. CDR3 region: CASGELREKLFF. The CDR3 nucleotides are TGTGCCAGCGGGGAGCTAAGGGAAAAACTGTTTTTT.

CDR3 in amino acids: CASSKATSGRGPYYEQYF. The DNA for the CDR3 is TGTGCCAGCAGCAAAGCCACTAGCGGAAGGGGGCCGTACTACGAGCAGTACTTC. The chain joins TRBV21-1 to TRBJ2-7; TRBD2, the table's D call, was not compared with the DNA. TRBV21-1 is marked as a pseudogene. The CDR3 runs 18 residues.

The V gene is TRBV4-2, the J gene TRBJ1-5; 7 positions match TRBD1. The junction had 7 bases not matched to a gene; V was cut back by 4 bases and J by 7 bases. Germline CDR1 and CDR2: LGHNA and YNFKEQ. The CDR3 loop spans 14 amino acids. CDR3 bases: TGTGCCAGCAGCCTGGACAGGTTGGACCAGCCCCAGCATTTT. This encodes CASSLDRLDQPQHF.

A single count supports this clone. V is TRBV18 and J is TRBJ2-2, with D uncertain. The CDR3 extends over 13 amino acids. Trimming shortened V by 6 bases and J by 1 base, and 6 bases separated the two germline ends. Germline V gene sequence: CDR1 KGHSH, CDR2 LQKENI. The CDR3 nucleotides read TGTGCCAGCTCCAACAAGAACACCGGGGAGCTGTTTTTT. Residues: CASSNKNTGELFF. The whole variable domain, remainder taken from reference TRBV18 and TRBJ2-2, is NAGVMQNPRHLVRRRGQEARLRCSPMKGHSHVYWYRQLPEEGLKFMVYLQKENIIDESGMPKERFSAEFPKEGPSILRIQQVVRGDSAAYFCASSNKNTGELFFGEGSRLTVL.

This sequence joins TRBV18 and TRBJ2-7; the match to TRBD1 covers 7 bases. The CDR3 length is 15 residues. After removal of 0 bases from V and 3 bases from J, the junction contained 5 bases not matched to a gene. Germline-derived CDR1 and CDR2 are KGHSH and LQKENI. CDR3 nucleotides: TGTGCCAGCTCACCACCCACGGGACAGAGCTACGAGCAGTACTTC. Its translation: CASSPPTGQSYEQYF.

The V and J genes are TRBV5-1 and TRBJ1-2; D unclear. Germline V gene data show CDR1 as SGHRS and CDR2 as YFSETQ. The CDR3 is 15 amino acids. V shed 1 base and J shed 1 base, with 11 bases lying between them. CDR3 sequence (DNA): TGCGCCAGCAGCTTGAACCGAGGAGGTAACTATGGCTACACCTTC. Translation gives CASSLNRGGNYGYTF.

This clone has only one observation. The chain couples TRBV5-4 to TRBJ1-3; D call uncertain. The CDR3 length is 16 residues. CDR1 and CDR2 (germline): SGHNT, YYREEE (reference sequence). V was trimmed by 4 bases and J by 0 bases, leaving 14 bases between them. Written as DNA, the CDR3 is TGTGCCAGCAGCCCGGACCCAAACCGCTCTGGAAACACCATATATTTT. It encodes CASSPDPNRSGNTIYF.

J is TRBJ2-7 and V is TRBV11-2, with a tentative D call TRBD2 (6 bases). Germline CDR1 SGHAT, CDR2 FQNNGV. Trimming removed 3 bases at V and 2 bases at J, with 14 bases between. This CDR3 is built from 15 residues. The CDR3 DNA is TGTGCCAGCAGCTTGAGTACACTAGCCACCTACGAGCAGTACTTC. The encoded protein is CASSLSTLATYEQYF. The full variable domain, its missing parts supplied by reference TRBV11-2 and TRBJ2-7, is EAGVAQSPRYKIIEKRQSVAFWCNPISGHATLYWYQQILGQGPKLLIQFQNNGVVDDSQLPKDRFSAERLKGVDSTLKIQPAKLEDSAVYLCASSLSTLATYEQYFGPGTRLTVT.

This chain connects TRBV28 to TRBJ2-1; unclear D gene. CDR1 is MDHEN, CDR2 SYDVKM, per germline. V lost 3 bases to trimming and J lost 2 bases, with 11 bases between them. The CDR3 runs to 15 residues. The CDR3 is CASSFPPVAYNEQFF. In DNA, the CDR3 is TGTGCCAGCAGTTTCCCTCCCGTAGCCTACAATGAGCAGTTCTTC.

This sequence joins TRBV12-3 or TRBV12-4 and TRBJ2-1; D not resolved. Trimming left V 5 bases short and J 7 bases short, with 9 bases between. CDR3 size: 12 residues. CDR3 in amino acids: CASSPRLNEQFF. Written as DNA, the CDR3 is TGTGCCAGCAGTCCGCGATTGAATGAGCAGTTCTTC.

This clone has a single count. This chain's CDR3 is CSVRTGIEYGYTF. The CDR3 DNA reads as TGCAGCGTTCGGACAGGGATCGAATATGGCTACACCTTC. This chain uses TRBV29-1 with TRBJ1-2; 8 bases agree with TRBD1. CDR1 and CDR2 (germline): SQVTM, ANQGSEA. The CDR3 runs 13 residues. Losses at the gene ends were 5 bases for V and 5 bases for J; bases not matched to a gene: 7.